The 7 T cell receptor beta chains reported below all come from one sample, sequenced in a study of T cell changes during pregnancy in multiple sclerosis. Assay used: immunoSEQ multiplex PCR; TCRdb lists only in-frame clones, some missing. Of approximately 130,000 clones listed, approximately 96% were seen once; the top ten hold 0.44%. The sample consisted of peripheral blood, taken after pregnancy. All receptors come from a female donor with multiple sclerosis, enrolled in a pregnancy study.

The V and J genes are TRBV11-3 and TRBJ2-3, with D tentatively TRBD2 (6 bases). The CDR3 is made up of 16 amino acids. Germline-derived CDR1 and CDR2 are SGHNT and YENEEA. V dropped 1 base and J dropped 2 bases, with 13 bases sitting between them. DNA of the CDR3: TGTGCCAGCAGCTTAGTTCACCAGCGGGCCACAGATACGCAGTATTTT. This gives the protein CASSLVHQRATDTQYF.

The chain carries TRBV5-4 and TRBJ2-5, with 8 positions matching TRBD1. CDR1 is SGHNT and CDR2 is YYREEE in the germline V gene (reference sequence). The CDR3 has 16 residues. The V segment lost 0 bases and the J segment 4 bases; nucleotides outside the gene matches: 8. This chain's CDR3 is CASSLAAGQGGETQYF. In nucleotides, the CDR3 is TGTGCCAGCAGCTTGGCCGCTGGACAGGGAGGAGAGACCCAGTACTTC.

The chain recombines TRBV2 with TRBJ1-2, with 9 bases aligning to TRBD1. This CDR3 spans 13 amino acids. Germline CDR1 is SNHLY and CDR2 is FYNNEI. The junction had 5 bases not matched to a gene; V was cut back by 4 bases and J by 8 bases. The CDR3 coding sequence is TGTGCCAGCAGTGGTGTGACAGGGGGAGGCTACACCTTC. Its protein product is CASSGVTGGGYTF.

V usage is TRBV28 and J usage is TRBJ1-1; TRBD1 is a possible D gene (6 bases). This CDR3 comprises 14 residues. Germline V lookup: CDR1 MDHEN, CDR2 SYDVKM. The V and J ends lost 2 bases and 4 bases respectively, with 11 bases between them. The CDR3 DNA sequence: TGTGCCAGCAGTTTAGGGACACCGGGCACTGAAGCTTTCTTT. Its translation: CASSLGTPGTEAFF. The full variable domain, with the rest looked up from reference TRBV28 and TRBJ1-1, is DVKVTQSSRYLVKRTGEKVFLECVQDMDHENMFWYRQDPGLGLRLIYFSYDVKMKEKGDIPEGYSVSREKKERFSLILESASTNQTSMYLCASSLGTPGTEAFFGQGTRLTVV.

This sequence joins TRBV5-4 and TRBJ2-1, with 8 bases identical to TRBD1. The CDR3 sequence is 14 residues long. CDR1 is SGHNT, CDR2 YYREEE, per germline (reference sequence). Trimming cost V 7 bases and J 6 bases; bases outside gene matches: 9. CDR3 nucleotide sequence: TGTGCCAGCTCCCAGGGGGCGATTCTCAATGAGCAGTTCTTC. Its translation: CASSQGAILNEQFF.

The sample holds one count of this clone. One junction end disagrees with the germline gene, perhaps due to a read error. V usage is TRBV7-7 and J usage is TRBJ2-5; TRBD2 is a possible D gene (6 bases). The CDR3 loop spans 13 amino acids. CDR1 and CDR2 from the germline V gene are SSHAT and FNYEAQ (reference sequence). For the CDR3, the DNA is TGTGCTAGCAGCCGGGGACTGCAAGAGACCCAGTACTTC. Translated, it gives CASSRGLQETQYF.

The chain links TRBV7-9 to TRBJ2-5; perhaps TRBD1 as D (6 bases). Germline values: CDR1 SEHNR, CDR2 FQNEAQ (reference sequence). Trimming took off 5 bases at V and 4 bases at J, with 14 bases between the two ends. The CDR3 sequence is 14 residues long. The CDR3 bases are TGTGCCAGCAGCCCTAACTCAGGGGTAGAGACCCAGTACTTC. Amino acid sequence: CASSPNSGVETQYF.